These T cell receptor beta chains were read from a single sample in a study of response to subunit inactivated influenza vaccine. MiXCR was run by TCRdb on the RT-PCR reads, yielding one entry per CDR3 protein. The sample shows some 800,000 distinct CDR3 sequences, approximately 21% of them seen only once. The sample consisted of PBMCs from blood, taken approximately 5 days after vaccination. The source is a man aged 50 to 59 who received an inactivated influenza vaccine. Each CDR3 is given with its conserved first and last residue. Expanded clones are given a class, and other clones once, few, many or no size at all.

j_call clone_size cdr3_length v_call cdr3_aa
TRBJ2-6 few 16 TRBV7-9 CASSLIGARGANVLTF
TRBJ2-1 few 16 TRBV4-2 CASSQVGLPPPDEQFF
TRBJ2-3 few 15 TRBV19 CASSIIGTVADTQYF
TRBJ2-1 . 19 TRBV11-1 CASSLVPSGTLVGVDEQFF
TRBJ2-3 many 13 TRBV10-3 CAIRGGSEDTQYF
TRBJ1-5 many 13 TRBV20-1 CSARDSYNQPQHF
TRBJ2-7 many 14 TRBV29-1 CSVSNVGGGYEQYF
TRBJ2-3 few 14 TRBV6-1 CASSEPVGVDTQYF
TRBJ2-7 . 15 TRBV4-3 CASSQEGMGAYEQYF
TRBJ2-4 few 19 TRBV11-2 CASSLVGDRTTLAKNIQYF
TRBJ2-3 few 16 TRBV12-3/TRBV12-4 CASSLAGAGVLATQYF
TRBJ2-2 few 14 TRBV5-6 CASSLPDRAGELFF
TRBJ1-5 . 16 TRBV7-9 CASSLGTGRENQPQHF
TRBJ1-1 . 15 TRBV18 CASSLGQGGNTEAFF
TRBJ1-1 . 13 TRBV2 CASSTGGYTEAFF
TRBJ2-3 . 16 TRBV5-5 CASSSDRGPGGDTQYF
TRBJ2-7 . 14 TRBV4-2 CASSPQADSYEQYF
TRBJ2-2 many 15 TRBV5-1 CASSSTSGMAGELFF
TRBJ1-2 few 12 TRBV20-1 CSAEGGRDGYTF
TRBJ2-1 few 14 TRBV12-3/TRBV12-4 CASSRTSGSGEQFF
TRBJ2-2 . 16 TRBV6-1 CASSLLMGGPSGELFF
TRBJ2-2 . 14 TRBV5-1 CASSLYRATGELFF
TRBJ1-1 few 14 TRBV6-1 CASMIDRPNTEAFF
TRBJ1-5 . 16 TRBV20-1 CSARKVGTGGNQPQHF
TRBJ2-7 few 11 TRBV2 CASRLGNEQYF
TRBJ1-5 few 14 TRBV29-1 CSVSAGTGNQPQHF
TRBJ2-1 few 15 TRBV20-1 CSARDLELSHNEQFF
TRBJ2-7 . 14 TRBV4-3 CASSRGDRAYEQYF
TRBJ1-2 . 14 TRBV6-1 CASSVSTGFDGYTF